This entry is about one TCR beta chain. The antigen is unknown. This entry belongs to a study of neoadjuvant anti-PD-1 for oral cavity cancer. Study-level background: Patients without progression received a fourth nivolumab dose around day 43, then surgical resection on days 50-56.

The protocol was immunoSEQ multiplex PCR, while the TCRdb copy is restricted to in-frame clones and leaves out a portion. Of more than 15,000 clones detected, about 60% appear once; the ten largest clones hold roughly 3.1%. This CDR3 is built from 18 residues. The V gene lost 3 bases and the J gene lost 4 bases, with 21 bases spanning the gap. Per the germline V gene, CDR1 is SNHLY and CDR2 is FYNNEI. Findings of the study overall: With three patients per group, TCR findings need larger cohorts.

The chain employs TRBV2 and TRBJ2-2; TRBD1 or TRBD2 may be the D gene (5 bases each). This clonotype originated in a person aged 40 to 85 with oral cavity squamous cell carcinoma. Material: PBMCs, obtained before nivolumab (anti-PD-1) treatment. CDR3 in DNA: TGTGCCAGCAGTGAGGGGCAGGCGGGTATGGGCCGCACCGGGGAGCTGTTTTTT. Translation gives CASSEGQAGMGRTGELFF.